This TCR beta chain was recovered during a study of post-analysis software for immune sequencing data. Study summary: Clinical courses comprised relapsing-remitting, secondary progressive and progressive-relapsing multiple sclerosis.

With 0 bases removed from V and 6 bases from J, the gap between germline ends came to 12 bases. Germline V CDR1 and CDR2: MNHEY, SVGAGI. CDR3 size: 15 residues. Whole-study results and caveats: For normalized Chao1 diversity, multiple sclerosis patients scored significantly lower than controls did. Strong same-batch co-clustering of samples appeared with F measure clustering. With TRBV5-6, TRBV5-1 and TRBV20-1 included, about five TRBV segments were more frequent in patients than in controls.

Notes on this clonotype: Its antigen is currently unknown.

cDNA libraries for TCR beta contained unique molecular identifiers. Once roughly 1 to 10 million T cells were used, roughly 500,000 cDNA molecules resulted. TCRdb re-called the PCR reads with MiXCR, one entry per CDR3 protein. In the table there are about 620,000 distinct CDR3 sequences, roughly 46% of which are singletons. This TCR was sampled from a girl between 5 and 17 years old with multiple sclerosis. Source material: blood. V and J are TRBV6-5 and TRBJ1-5; D is possibly TRBD1 (5 bases). The CDR3 loop is CASSYSGDVGQPQHF. The CDR3 DNA sequence: TGTGCCAGCAGTTACTCAGGGGATGTGGGTCAGCCCCAGCATTTT.